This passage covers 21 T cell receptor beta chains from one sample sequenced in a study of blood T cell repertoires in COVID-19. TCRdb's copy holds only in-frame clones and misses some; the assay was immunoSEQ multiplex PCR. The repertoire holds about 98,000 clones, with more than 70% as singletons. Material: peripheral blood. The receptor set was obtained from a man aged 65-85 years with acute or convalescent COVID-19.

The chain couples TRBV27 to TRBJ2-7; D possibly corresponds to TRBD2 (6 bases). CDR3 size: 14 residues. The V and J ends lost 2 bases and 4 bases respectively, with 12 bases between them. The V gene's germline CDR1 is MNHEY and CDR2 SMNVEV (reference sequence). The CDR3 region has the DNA TGTGCCAGCAGTTTAAGTGGGGGACTGTACGAGCAGTACTTC. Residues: CASSLSGGLYEQYF.

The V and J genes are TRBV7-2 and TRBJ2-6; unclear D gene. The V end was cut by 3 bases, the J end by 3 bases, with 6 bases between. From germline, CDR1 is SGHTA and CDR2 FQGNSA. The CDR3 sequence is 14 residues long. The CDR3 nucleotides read TGTGCCAGCAGCTTCGCAGTTGGGGCCAACGTCCTGACTTTC. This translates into CASSFAVGANVLTF.

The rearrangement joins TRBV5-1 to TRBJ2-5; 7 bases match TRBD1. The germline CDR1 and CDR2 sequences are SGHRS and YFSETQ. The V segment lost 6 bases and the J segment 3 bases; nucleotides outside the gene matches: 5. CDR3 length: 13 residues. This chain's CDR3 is CASTLQGKETQYF. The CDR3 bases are TGCGCCAGCACCCTACAGGGGAAAGAGACCCAGTACTTC.

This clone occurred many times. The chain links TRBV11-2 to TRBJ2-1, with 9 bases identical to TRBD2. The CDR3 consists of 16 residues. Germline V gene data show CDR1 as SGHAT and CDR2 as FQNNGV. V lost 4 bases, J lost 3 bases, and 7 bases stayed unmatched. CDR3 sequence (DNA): TGTGCCAGCAGCTCCGGCCCTAGCGGGGTCTACAATGAGCAGTTCTTC. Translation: CASSSGPSGVYNEQFF.

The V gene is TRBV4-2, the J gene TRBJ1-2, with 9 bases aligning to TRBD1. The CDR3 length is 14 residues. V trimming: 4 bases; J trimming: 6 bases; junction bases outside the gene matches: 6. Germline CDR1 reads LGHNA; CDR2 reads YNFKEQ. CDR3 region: CASSLYTGGDGYTF. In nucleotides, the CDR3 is TGTGCCAGCAGCCTGTACACAGGGGGCGATGGCTACACCTTC.

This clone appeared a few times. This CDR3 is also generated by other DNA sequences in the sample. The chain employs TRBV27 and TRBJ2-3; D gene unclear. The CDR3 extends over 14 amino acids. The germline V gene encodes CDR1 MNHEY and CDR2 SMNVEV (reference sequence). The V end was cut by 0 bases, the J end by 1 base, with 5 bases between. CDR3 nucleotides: TGTGCCAGCAGTTTATCTGCGGGCACAGATACGCAGTATTTT. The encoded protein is CASSLSAGTDTQYF.

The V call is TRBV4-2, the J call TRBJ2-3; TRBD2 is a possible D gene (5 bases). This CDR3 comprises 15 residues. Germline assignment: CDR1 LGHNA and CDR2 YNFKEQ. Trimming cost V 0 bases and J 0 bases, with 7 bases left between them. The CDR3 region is CASSQEWTSTDTQYF. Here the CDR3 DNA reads TGTGCCAGCAGCCAAGAGTGGACTAGCACAGATACGCAGTATTTT.

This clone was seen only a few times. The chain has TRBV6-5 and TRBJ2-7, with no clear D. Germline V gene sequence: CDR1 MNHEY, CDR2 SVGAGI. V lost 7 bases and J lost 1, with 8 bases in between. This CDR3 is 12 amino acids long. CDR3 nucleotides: TGTGCCAGCACTGTCGGGTCCTACGAGCAGTACTTC. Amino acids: CASTVGSYEQYF.

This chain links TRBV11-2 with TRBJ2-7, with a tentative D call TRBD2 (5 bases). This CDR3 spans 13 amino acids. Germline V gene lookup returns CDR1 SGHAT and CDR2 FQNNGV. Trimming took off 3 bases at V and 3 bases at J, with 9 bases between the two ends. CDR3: CASSFPGSYEQYF. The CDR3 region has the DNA TGTGCCAGCAGCTTTCCGGGGAGCTACGAGCAGTACTTC.

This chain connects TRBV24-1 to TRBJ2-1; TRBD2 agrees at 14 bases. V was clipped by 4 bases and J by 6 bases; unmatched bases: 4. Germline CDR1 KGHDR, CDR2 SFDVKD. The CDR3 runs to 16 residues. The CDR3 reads CATSESGLAGGNEQFF. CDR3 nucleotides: TGTGCCACCAGTGAATCCGGACTAGCGGGAGGCAATGAGCAGTTCTTC.

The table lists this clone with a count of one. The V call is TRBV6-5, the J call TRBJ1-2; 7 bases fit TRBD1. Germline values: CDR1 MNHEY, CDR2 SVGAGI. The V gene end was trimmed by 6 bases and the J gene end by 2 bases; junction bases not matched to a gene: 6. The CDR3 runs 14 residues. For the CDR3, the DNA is TGTGCCAGCAGGGTGGAGGGGGCGAACTATGGCTACACCTTC. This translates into CASRVEGANYGYTF.

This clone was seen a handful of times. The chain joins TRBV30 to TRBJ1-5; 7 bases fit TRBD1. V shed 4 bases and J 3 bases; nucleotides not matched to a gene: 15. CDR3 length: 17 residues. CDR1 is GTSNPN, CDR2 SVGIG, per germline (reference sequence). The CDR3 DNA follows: TGTGCCTGGATGCTTCGACAGGGTCCCTCATACAATCAGCCCCAGCATTTT. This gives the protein CAWMLRQGPSYNQPQHF.

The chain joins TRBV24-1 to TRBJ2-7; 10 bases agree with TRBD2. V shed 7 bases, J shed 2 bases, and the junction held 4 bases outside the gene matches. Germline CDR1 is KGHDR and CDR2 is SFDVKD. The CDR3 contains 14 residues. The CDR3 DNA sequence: TGTGCCACCAGGACTAGCGGGCCTCCCTACGAGCAGTACTTC. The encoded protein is CATRTSGPPYEQYF.

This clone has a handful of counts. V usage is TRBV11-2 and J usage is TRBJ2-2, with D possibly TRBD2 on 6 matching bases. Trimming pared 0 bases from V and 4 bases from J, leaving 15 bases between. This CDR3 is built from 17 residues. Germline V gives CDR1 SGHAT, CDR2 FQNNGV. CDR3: CASSLDLFGGRTGELFF. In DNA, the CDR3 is TGTGCCAGCAGCTTAGATCTATTCGGGGGTCGCACCGGGGAGCTGTTTTTT.

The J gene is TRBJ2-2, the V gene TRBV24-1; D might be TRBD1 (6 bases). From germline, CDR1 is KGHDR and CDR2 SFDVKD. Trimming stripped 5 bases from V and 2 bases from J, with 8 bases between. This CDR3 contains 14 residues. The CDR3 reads CATSVRGNTGELFF. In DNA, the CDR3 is TGTGCCACCAGTGTCAGGGGAAACACCGGGGAGCTGTTTTTT.

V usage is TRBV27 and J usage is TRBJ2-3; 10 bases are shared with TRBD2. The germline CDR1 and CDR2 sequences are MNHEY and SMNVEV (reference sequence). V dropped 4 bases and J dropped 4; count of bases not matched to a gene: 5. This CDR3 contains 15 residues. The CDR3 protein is CASSSLGLAADTQYF. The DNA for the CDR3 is TGTGCCAGCAGTTCCCTAGGACTAGCGGCAGATACGCAGTATTTT.

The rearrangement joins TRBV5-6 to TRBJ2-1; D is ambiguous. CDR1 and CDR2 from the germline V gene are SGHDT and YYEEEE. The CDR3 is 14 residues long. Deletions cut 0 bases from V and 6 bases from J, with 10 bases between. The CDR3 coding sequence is TGTGCCAGCAGCTTGGTCGCCGGGTCCAATGAGCAGTTCTTC. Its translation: CASSLVAGSNEQFF.

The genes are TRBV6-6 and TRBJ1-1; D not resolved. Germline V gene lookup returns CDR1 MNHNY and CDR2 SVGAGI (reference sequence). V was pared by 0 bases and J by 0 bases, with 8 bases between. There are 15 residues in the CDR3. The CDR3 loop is CASSYSDLMNTEAFF. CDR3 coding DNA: TGTGCCAGCAGTTACTCGGACTTAATGAACACTGAAGCTTTCTTT.

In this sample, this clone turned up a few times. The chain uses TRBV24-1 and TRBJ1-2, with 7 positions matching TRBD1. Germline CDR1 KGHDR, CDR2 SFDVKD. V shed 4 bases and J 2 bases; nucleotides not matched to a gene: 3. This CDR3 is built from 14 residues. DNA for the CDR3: TGTGCCACCAGTGACATGGGACAGAACTATGGCTACACCTTC. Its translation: CATSDMGQNYGYTF.

The CDR3 DNA reads TGTGCCAGCAGCTTAGATGGAAACAGGGCCTACGAGCAGTACTTC. Encoded protein: CASSLDGNRAYEQYF. The rearrangement links TRBV11-3 to TRBJ2-7; a weak D match, TRBD1 (6 bases). CDR1 is SGHNT and CDR2 is YENEEA in the germline V gene. CDR3 length: 15 amino acids. Trimming left V 0 bases short and J 2 bases short, with 11 bases between.

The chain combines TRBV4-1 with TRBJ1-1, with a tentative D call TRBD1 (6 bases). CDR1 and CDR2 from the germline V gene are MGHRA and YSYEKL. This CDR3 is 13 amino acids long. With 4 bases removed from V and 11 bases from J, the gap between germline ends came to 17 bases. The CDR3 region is CASSLNGDRQAFF. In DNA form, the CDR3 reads TGCGCCAGCAGCCTTAACGGAGACAGGCAGGCTTTCTTT.